Listed here are 16 T cell receptor beta chains from one sample, sequenced in a study of Ad26.COV2.S vaccination and SARS-CoV-2 variants. Treatment meaning: some 20 received Ad26.COV2.S at low or high dose, single or two shots; several received placebo; per-sample allocation not given. The study sampled participants on day 63 after the first vaccine or placebo injection. The data were produced by immunoSEQ multiplex PCR, yet TCRdb's version contains in-frame clones alone and is incomplete. The sample lists roughly 400,000 clones, less than 95% occurring once. The material was peripheral blood, obtained in a trial of Ad26.COV2.S vaccine versus placebo. These TCRs come from a person between 18 and 60 years old who received the Ad26.COV2.S COVID-19 vaccine or a placebo.

This sequence joins TRBV5-6 and TRBJ2-7; tentative D call: TRBD1 (6 bases). This CDR3 contains 14 residues. Germline-derived CDR1 and CDR2 are SGHDT and YYEEEE. The ends were cut back, 3 bases at V and 6 bases at J, with 16 bases in the middle. The chain's CDR3 is CASSYPRGGFEQYF. CDR3 coding DNA: TGTGCCAGCAGCTACCCCAGGGGTGGGTTCGAGCAGTACTTC.

The chain links TRBV5-5 to TRBJ2-7; D might be TRBD2 (7 bases). V was shortened by 5 bases and J by 2 bases, with 17 bases between the two germline ends. The germline V gene has CDR1 SGHKS and CDR2 YYEKEE (reference sequence). The CDR3 runs to 15 residues. The CDR3 region is CASSLGRGVTYEQYF. In nucleotides, the CDR3 is TGTGCCAGCAGTCTGGGGAGGGGGGTAACCTACGAGCAGTACTTC. The full variable domain, rest sourced from reference TRBV5-5 and TRBJ2-7, is DAGVTQSPTHLIKTRGQQVTLRCSPISGHKSVSWYQQVLGQGPQFIFQYYEKEERGRGNFPDRFSARQFPNYSSELNVNALLLGDSALYLCASSLGRGVTYEQYFGPGTRLTVT.

The CDR3: CASSSLLAGHNEQFF. The CDR3 nucleotides are TGTGCCAGCAGTTCCCTTTTGGCGGGCCACAATGAGCAGTTCTTC. The rearrangement links TRBV28 to TRBJ2-1, with D possibly being TRBD2 (5 bases). Deletions cut 4 bases from V and 5 bases from J, with 15 bases between. CDR1 is MDHEN, CDR2 SYDVKM, per germline. This CDR3 spans 15 amino acids.

There are a few counts of this clone. CDR3 loop: CASSQGTAPNEQYF. The CDR3 DNA follows: TGTGCCAGCTCGCAGGGGACGGCTCCCAACGAGCAGTACTTC. The chain couples TRBV18 to TRBJ2-7; possible D gene TRBD1, 6 bases. Trimming removed 6 bases from V and 5 bases from J, with 17 bases in between. The CDR3 is 14 amino acids. Looked up from germline, CDR1 is KGHSH and CDR2 is LQKENI.

The chain has TRBV2 and TRBJ1-4; 7 positions match TRBD1. V lost 6 bases and J lost 5; bases outside the gene matches: 9. CDR1 and CDR2 (germline): SNHLY, FYNNEI. CDR3 size: 15 residues. CDR3 nucleotide sequence: TGTGCCAGCAGGGGACCCGACAGGGTGAATGAAAAACTGTTTTTT. As protein: CASRGPDRVNEKLFF.

This clone was observed a single time. This chain links TRBV27 with TRBJ1-5, with D perhaps matching TRBD1 (5 bases). V was cut by 10 bases and J by 7 bases, with 23 bases left in between. The CDR3 is made up of 15 amino acids. Germline loops: CDR1 MNHEY, CDR2 SMNVEV (reference sequence). The CDR3 reads CATRPRGGVGQPQHF. In DNA form, the CDR3 reads TGTGCCACTCGGCCGAGGGGCGGTGTGGGCCAGCCCCAGCATTTT.

This clone appeared a single time. V gene TRBV7-9 combines with J gene TRBJ2-5, with a weak D call TRBD2 (6 bases). The length of the CDR3 is 13 residues. Germline values: CDR1 SEHNR, CDR2 FQNEAQ (reference sequence). Trimming took 6 bases from V and 4 from J, leaving 12 bases between them. Written as DNA, the CDR3 is TGTGCCAGCAGTCGGGAGAGGGGAGAGACCCAGTACTTC. Protein: CASSRERGETQYF.

This chain links TRBV6-2 or TRBV6-3 with TRBJ2-1, with 10 bases that match TRBD2. This CDR3 has 16 residues. Per germline, CDR1 MNHEY and CDR2 SVGEGT. V shed 0 bases, J shed 8 bases, and the junction held 7 bases outside the gene matches. The CDR3 region is CASSYSIRSGRDEQFF. DNA of the CDR3: TGTGCCAGCAGTTACTCGATCAGGAGCGGGAGGGATGAGCAGTTCTTC.

This chain links TRBV5-5 with TRBJ2-3; no clear D. CDR3 length: 14 residues. The ends were cut back, 2 bases at V and 1 base at J, with 8 bases in the middle. Germline V gene sequence: CDR1 SGHKS, CDR2 YYEKEE (reference sequence). Here the CDR3 DNA reads TGTGCCAGCAGCTTTGTTAAGGGCACAGATACGCAGTATTTT. Amino acids: CASSFVKGTDTQYF.

In its sample, this clone was seen once. The chain employs TRBV5-6 and TRBJ2-3; 8 bases fit TRBD1. Germline lookup yields CDR1 SGHDT and CDR2 YYEEEE. Trimming at V came to 3 bases and at J to 1 base, leaving 4 bases not matched to a gene. CDR3 length: 15 amino acids. DNA for the CDR3: TGTGCCAGCAGCTCGACAGGGGATGGCACAGATACGCAGTATTTT. Protein: CASSSTGDGTDTQYF.

The chain links TRBV5-4 to TRBJ2-2; TRBD1 or TRBD2 may be the D gene (5 bases each). CDR3 size: 14 residues. Germline V CDR1 and CDR2: SGHNT, YYREEE (reference sequence). The V gene lost 6 bases and the J gene lost 5 bases, with 14 bases spanning the gap. Here the CDR3 reads CASNLRGNTGELFF. CDR3 nucleotide sequence: TGTGCCAGCAACCTTCGGGGCAATACCGGGGAGCTGTTTTTT. Using reference TRBV5-4 and TRBJ2-2 for the parts outside the CDR3, the full variable domain is ETGVTQSPTHLIKTRGQQVTLRCSSQSGHNTVSWYQQALGQGPQFIFQYYREEENGRGNFPPRFSGLQFPNYSSELNVNALELDDSALYLCASNLRGNTGELFFGEGSRLTVL.

V is TRBV5-6 and J is TRBJ1-6; no clear D. V dropped 4 bases and J dropped 7 bases, with 6 bases sitting between them. The CDR3 runs to 12 residues. Germline V gene sequence: CDR1 SGHDT, CDR2 YYEEEE. The chain's CDR3 is CASSLQNSPLHF. The CDR3 DNA reads as TGTGCCAGCAGCCTGCAAAATTCACCCCTCCACTTT.

The rearrangement uses TRBV28 and TRBJ2-7, with 9 bases that match TRBD2. V trimming: 6 bases; J trimming: 4 bases; junction bases outside the gene matches: 7. The CDR3 runs to 14 residues. Germline CDR1 and CDR2: MDHEN and SYDVKM. CDR3 DNA: TGTGCCAGCAGACGCGGGACTAGCATGTACGAGCAGTACTTC. It codes for CASRRGTSMYEQYF.

The V and J genes are TRBV12-5 and TRBJ2-3; D uncertain. V gave up 6 bases and J gave up 5 bases, with 15 bases separating them. The CDR3 spans 14 residues. The germline V gene has CDR1 LGHNT and CDR2 FRNRAP. DNA for the CDR3: TGTGCTAGTGGAACCGCCCTGGACGTAGATACGCAGTATTTT. Translation: CASGTALDVDTQYF.

This rearrangement joins TRBV7-2 to TRBJ1-6; D ambiguous. The CDR3 covers 17 residues. The V gene's germline CDR1 is SGHTA and CDR2 FQGNSA. Trimming shortened V by 1 base and J by 0 bases, and 10 bases separated the two germline ends. Here the CDR3 reads CASSLDPQSSYNSPLHF. CDR3 coding DNA: TGTGCCAGCAGCTTAGACCCTCAGAGCTCCTATAATTCACCCCTCCACTTT. The complete variable domain, with remaining parts taken from reference TRBV7-2 and TRBJ1-6, reads GAGVSQSPSNKVTEKGKDVELRCDPISGHTALYWYRQSLGQGLEFLIYFQGNSAPDKSGLPSDRFSAERTGGSVSTLTIQRTQQEDSAVYLCASSLDPQSSYNSPLHFGNGTRLTVT.

The gene calls are TRBV29-1 and TRBJ2-7; D is possibly TRBD2 (6 bases). V was clipped by 5 bases and J by 6 bases, with 11 bases between them. The CDR3 is 11 residues long. The germline V gene has CDR1 SQVTM and CDR2 ANQGSEA. CDR3 amino acids: CSVWGSGEQYF. The CDR3 DNA sequence: TGCAGCGTTTGGGGTAGCGGCGAGCAGTACTTC.